This T cell receptor beta chain was obtained from a study of blood T cell repertoires in COVID-19. Turning to the study itself: T cells, B-cell-depleted T cells, or PBMCs provided the cDNA or gDNA that served as material.

TCRdb's copy holds only in-frame clones and misses some; the assay was immunoSEQ multiplex PCR. Of under 200,000 clones in the sample, 70% to 80% are singletons; the top ten hold roughly 19%. Categorization into cohorts depended on clinical history that participants reported. CDR3 length: 18 amino acids. Germline V lookup: CDR1 SEHNR, CDR2 FQNEAQ (reference sequence). The V gene lost 1 base and the J gene lost 2 bases, with 19 bases spanning the gap. This receptor was identified in a woman aged 65 to 85 in a cohort exposed to, infected with or recovered from COVID-19 (not recorded which). The V call is TRBV7-9, the J call TRBJ2-3; D ambiguous. The sequenced material came from PBMCs or T cells enriched from blood (not recorded which). In nucleotides, the CDR3 is TGTGCCAGCAGCTTAGGTTCACAGAGCAAGAGTAACACAGATACGCAGTATTTT. Its translation is CASSLGSQSKSNTDTQYF.